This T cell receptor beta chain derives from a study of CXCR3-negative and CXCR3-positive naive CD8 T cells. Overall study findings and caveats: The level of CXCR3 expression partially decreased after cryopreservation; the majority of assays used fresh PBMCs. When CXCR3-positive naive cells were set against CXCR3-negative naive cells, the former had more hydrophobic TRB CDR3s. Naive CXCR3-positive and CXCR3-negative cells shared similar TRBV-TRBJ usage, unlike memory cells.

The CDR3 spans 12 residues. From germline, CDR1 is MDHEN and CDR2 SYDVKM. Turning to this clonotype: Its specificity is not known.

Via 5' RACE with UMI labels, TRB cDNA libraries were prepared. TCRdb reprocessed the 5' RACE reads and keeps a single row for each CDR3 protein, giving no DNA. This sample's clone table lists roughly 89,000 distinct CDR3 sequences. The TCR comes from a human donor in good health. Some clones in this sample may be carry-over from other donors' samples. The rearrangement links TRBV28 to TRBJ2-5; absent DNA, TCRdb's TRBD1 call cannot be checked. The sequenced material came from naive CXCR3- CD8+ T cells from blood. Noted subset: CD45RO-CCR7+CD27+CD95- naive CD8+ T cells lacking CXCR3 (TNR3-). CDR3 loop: CASSLEGETQYF. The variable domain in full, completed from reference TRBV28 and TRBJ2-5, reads DVKVTQSSRYLVKRTGEKVFLECVQDMDHENMFWYRQDPGLGLRLIYFSYDVKMKEKGDIPEGYSVSREKKERFSLILESASTNQTSMYLCASSLEGETQYFGPGTRLLVL.